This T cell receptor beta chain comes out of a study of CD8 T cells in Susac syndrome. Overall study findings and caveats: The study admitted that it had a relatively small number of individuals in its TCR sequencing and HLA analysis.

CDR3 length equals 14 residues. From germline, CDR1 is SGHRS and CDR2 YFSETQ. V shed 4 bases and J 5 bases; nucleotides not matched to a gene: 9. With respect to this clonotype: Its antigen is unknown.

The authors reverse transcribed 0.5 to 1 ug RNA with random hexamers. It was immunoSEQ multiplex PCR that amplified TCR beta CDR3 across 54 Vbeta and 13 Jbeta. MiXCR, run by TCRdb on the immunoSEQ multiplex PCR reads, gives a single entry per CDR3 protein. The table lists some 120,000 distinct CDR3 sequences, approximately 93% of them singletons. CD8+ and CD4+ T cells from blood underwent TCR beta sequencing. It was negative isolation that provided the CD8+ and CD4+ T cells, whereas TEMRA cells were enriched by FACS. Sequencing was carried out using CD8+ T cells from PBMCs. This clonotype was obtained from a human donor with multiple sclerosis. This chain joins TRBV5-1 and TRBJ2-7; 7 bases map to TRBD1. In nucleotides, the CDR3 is TGCGCCAGCAGCACCCGACAGGGTGTCCACGAGCAGTACTTC. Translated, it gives CASSTRQGVHEQYF.